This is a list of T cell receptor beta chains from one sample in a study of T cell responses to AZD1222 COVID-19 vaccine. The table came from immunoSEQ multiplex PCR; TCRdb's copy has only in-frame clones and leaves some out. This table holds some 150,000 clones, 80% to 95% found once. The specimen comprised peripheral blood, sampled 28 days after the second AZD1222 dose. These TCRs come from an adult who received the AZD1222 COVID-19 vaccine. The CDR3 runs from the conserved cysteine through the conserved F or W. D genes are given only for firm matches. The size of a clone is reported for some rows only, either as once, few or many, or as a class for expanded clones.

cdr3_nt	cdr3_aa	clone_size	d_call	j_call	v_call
TGTGCCAGCAGCCCCGGCGGGGGGACAGGTGTCTCCTACGAGCAGTACTTC	CASSPGGGTGVSYEQYF	.	.	TRBJ2-7	TRBV11-2
TGTGCCAGCAGTGGTGAGAGGAGCTTGGCCACAGATACGCAGTATTTT	CASSGERSLATDTQYF	.	.	TRBJ2-3	TRBV2
TGTGCCAGCAGTTTGGGGACACCAAATCGAGCTTTCTTT	CASSLGTPNRAFF	.	.	TRBJ1-1	TRBV12-3/TRBV12-4
TGTGCCAGCAGCTTGTGGGGGTCTGGAAACACCATATATTTT	CASSLWGSGNTIYF	.	.	TRBJ1-3	TRBV7-4
TGCGCCAGCAGCTGGCGGACAGGGAATAATTCACCCCTCCACTTT	CASSWRTGNNSPLHF	.	TRBD1	TRBJ1-6	TRBV5-1
TGTGCCAGCAGGGGGGCGGTCAATCAGCCCCAGCATTTT	CASRGAVNQPQHF	.	.	TRBJ1-5	TRBV12-3/TRBV12-4
TGCGCCAGCAGTCTTCAGGCAGGGACGGGAAACACCATATATTTT	CASSLQAGTGNTIYF	.	.	TRBJ1-3	TRBV23-1
TGCGCCAGCAGCTTGGAGTGGGACAGAAACTACGAGCAGTACTTC	CASSLEWDRNYEQYF	.	TRBD1	TRBJ2-7	TRBV5-1
TGTGCCAGCAGTGGGACAGGATTTAACCTAGCGGGAGAGGTTGAGACCCAGTACTTC	CASSGTGFNLAGEVETQYF	.	TRBD2	TRBJ2-5	TRBV27
TGTGCCAGCAGCAAAAAGGTAAGGGGTGTAGAAAAACTGTTTTTT	CASSKKVRGVEKLFF	.	.	TRBJ1-4	TRBV21-1
TGTGCCAGCCGTCGATCGCAGTACAATCAGCCCCAGCATTTT	CASRRSQYNQPQHF	.	.	TRBJ1-5	TRBV2
TGCGCCAGCAGTGACTACGATCTCGGGTTAACGAACACCGGGGAGCTGTTTTTT	CASSDYDLGLTNTGELFF	.	.	TRBJ2-2	TRBV10-1
TGCGCCAGCAGCGGGCCCAGCCCCGGGCAGCCCCTGGGTGGCTACACCTTC	CASSGPSPGQPLGGYTF	.	.	TRBJ1-2	TRBV5-1
TGTGCCAGCAGTTTGTCTAGCGTCAATGAGCAGTTCTTC	CASSLSSVNEQFF	.	.	TRBJ2-1	TRBV12-3/TRBV12-4
TGCGCCAGCAGCACTGGACTAGCGGGAGTTGAGCAGTTCTTC	CASSTGLAGVEQFF	.	TRBD2	TRBJ2-1	TRBV5-1
TGTGCCAGCAGCTTAGCGGGACTAGCGGGAAACGAGCAGTACTTC	CASSLAGLAGNEQYF	.	TRBD2	TRBJ2-7	TRBV7-6
TGTGCCAGCAGCCTAGTTGGGACTAGCGGGCCGAGCTCCTACAATGAGCAGTTCTTC	CASSLVGTSGPSSYNEQFF	.	TRBD2	TRBJ2-1	TRBV3-1/TRBV3-2
TGTGCCAGCAGCTTGATACAGGGGCAACTGTTTTTT	CASSLIQGQLFF	once	TRBD1	TRBJ1-4	TRBV7-9
TGTGCCACCATGGGGGCTCGGAATCAGCCCCAGCATTTT	CATMGARNQPQHF	.	.	TRBJ1-5	TRBV19
TGTGCCAGCAGGACTAGCATGGCCGGGGAGCTGTTTTTT	CASRTSMAGELFF	.	TRBD2	TRBJ2-2	TRBV12-3/TRBV12-4
TGTGCCAGCAGCTACCGACAGTATGCTTTCTTT	CASSYRQYAFF	.	.	TRBJ1-1	TRBV11-2
TGTGCCAGTAGTTCCGGGCTAGCCTATGAGCAGTTCTTC	CASSSGLAYEQFF	.	.	TRBJ2-1	TRBV7-9
TGTGCCACCAGCAGAGATTTGGGAGGGCCTGAAGCTTTCTTT	CATSRDLGGPEAFF	.	.	TRBJ1-1	TRBV15
TGTGCCTGGAGTGTACAGGTCGGAGAGACCCAGTACTTC	CAWSVQVGETQYF	.	.	TRBJ2-5	TRBV30
TGCGCCAGCAGCTTGTCCCGGACAGAGAACACTGAAGCTTTCTTT	CASSLSRTENTEAFF	few	.	TRBJ1-1	TRBV5-1
TGTGCCAGTATGCGGGGAGGACAGGGGAAAAATCAGCCCCAGCATTTT	CASMRGGQGKNQPQHF	.	TRBD1	TRBJ1-5	TRBV19
TGTGCCAGCAGCATAGGGGCTAGCAGAGACTCCTACGAGCAGTACTTC	CASSIGASRDSYEQYF	.	.	TRBJ2-7	TRBV7-2
TGTGCCTGGGGTCAGGGGGCCTCCTACGAGCAGTACTTC	CAWGQGASYEQYF	.	TRBD1	TRBJ2-7	TRBV30
TGTGCCACCAGGGGGACAGGGTTCACTGAAGCTTTCTTT	CATRGTGFTEAFF	once	TRBD1	TRBJ1-1	TRBV24-1
TGTGCTAGTGGTTTCCATCTTGGTGTTGACACTGAAGCTTTCTTT	CASGFHLGVDTEAFF	.	.	TRBJ1-1	TRBV12-5
TGTGCCAGCAGTACGAGATGGACAGTCCCTGGGAGTCAGCCCCAGCATTTT	CASSTRWTVPGSQPQHF	.	.	TRBJ1-5	TRBV27
TGTGCCAGCAGCCATGTCGACAGGGAAGGGTATGGCTACACCTTC	CASSHVDREGYGYTF	.	TRBD1	TRBJ1-2	TRBV7-9
TGTGCCAGTAGTATTGAGAGTCAGCCCCAGCATTTT	CASSIESQPQHF	.	.	TRBJ1-5	TRBV19
TGTGCCAGCAGTGAAGGGGCAGCGGCACCTGAAGCTTTCTTT	CASSEGAAAPEAFF	.	.	TRBJ1-1	TRBV6-1
TGCGCCAGCAGATTAGGACTAGCGGGAGTCCCAGATACGCAGTATTTT	CASRLGLAGVPDTQYF	.	TRBD2	TRBJ2-3	TRBV5-1
TGTGCCAGCAGCCGCAGGGGACTAGCGGGGTACAATGAGCAGTTCTTC	CASSRRGLAGYNEQFF	.	TRBD2	TRBJ2-1	TRBV7-6
TGTGCCAGCAGTGAAAGGAGACAGGGGAGGGATAACTATGGCTACACCTTC	CASSERRQGRDNYGYTF	.	TRBD1	TRBJ1-2	TRBV6-1
TGTGCCAGCAGCGGCCCGGGAGTCTGGAATGAGCAGTTCTTC	CASSGPGVWNEQFF	.	.	TRBJ2-1	TRBV7-9
TGTGCCAGCAGGATGGCAGGGACCCTCTACGAGCAGTACTTC	CASRMAGTLYEQYF	.	.	TRBJ2-7	TRBV27
TGTGCCAGCAGTGACTGGGGATCCACAGATACGCAGTATTTT	CASSDWGSTDTQYF	.	.	TRBJ2-3	TRBV25-1
TGTGCCAGCAGCTTAGTGCTTGGGAAGTACTACAATGAGCAGTTCTTC	CASSLVLGKYYNEQFF	once	.	TRBJ2-1	TRBV11-2
TGTGCCAGCAGCTTTTTGAGAGGGAGGGCCGCCGGGGAGCTGTTTTTT	CASSFLRGRAAGELFF	few	TRBD2	TRBJ2-2	TRBV11-2
TGTGCTAGTGGTTTGGTACCCTACGAGCAGTACTTC	CASGLVPYEQYF	.	.	TRBJ2-7	TRBV12-5
TGTGCTAGTGGCCGGGGGCTGGACCCCTACAATGAGCAGTTCTTC	CASGRGLDPYNEQFF	.	.	TRBJ2-1	TRBV12-5
TGTGCCAGCAGTAGGGGACAGGGGGCTGGAAACACCATATATTTT	CASSRGQGAGNTIYF	.	TRBD1	TRBJ1-3	TRBV6-5
TGTGCCAGCAGCCAAGTGGACGATAGTGGGCCCCAGCATTTT	CASSQVDDSGPQHF	.	.	TRBJ1-5	TRBV4-2
TGCGCCAGCAGCTTGGTAGGGGGGCTTCGAGAGACCCAGTACTTC	CASSLVGGLRETQYF	.	.	TRBJ2-5	TRBV5-1
TGTGCCAGCAGCTTCCTAGCGGGGAGCAAAAACATTCAGTACTTC	CASSFLAGSKNIQYF	.	TRBD2	TRBJ2-4	TRBV7-2
TGTGCCAGCAGTGAGGCCAATTTCTTCTTT	CASSEANFFF	.	.	TRBJ1-1	TRBV25-1
TGTGCCAGTAGTATAAGCAGTCAAGAGACCCAGTACTTC	CASSISSQETQYF	.	.	TRBJ2-5	TRBV19
TGCGCCAGCAGCCAAGATCGGGCCTCTCGGGGGGAGCTGTTTTTT	CASSQDRASRGELFF	.	.	TRBJ2-2	TRBV4-1
TGCAGCGTGACTAGCGGGAGGGAAGAGACCCAGTACTTC	CSVTSGREETQYF	.	TRBD2	TRBJ2-5	TRBV29-1
TGTGCCAGCACCAGCACGGGCAATCAGCCCCAGCATTTT	CASTSTGNQPQHF	.	.	TRBJ1-5	TRBV6-5